One and the same sample provided the 20 T cell receptor beta chains below, sequenced in a study of tumor and adjacent non-tumor tissue in lung cancer. The library came from three nested PCR rounds adapted from ARM-PCR protocols. TCRdb passed the multiplex PCR reads through MiXCR, listing each CDR3 protein once. The table shows 43,000 or so distinct CDR3 sequences, with roughly 60% occurring only once. RNA was extracted from bulk tissue without any cell sorting. Distant lung tissue was collected more than 3 cm away from the tumor edge. Sequences were obtained from distant non-tumor lung tissue. Receptor source: a man in his forties or fifties with non-small cell lung cancer.

Of note for this clonotype: Just one base apart from a much larger clone, this may be a read error. The chain combines TRBV7-8 with TRBJ2-7, with D possibly called TRBD1 or TRBD2 (5 bases each). V was trimmed by 6 bases and J by 4 bases, leaving 13 bases between them. In germline, CDR1 is SGHVS, CDR2 FQNEAQ. The CDR3 consists of 13 residues. DNA of the CDR3: TGTGCCAGCAGGTTAACTGGGGGTTACGAGCAGTACTTC. Translating it yields CASRLTGGYEQYF.

The gene calls are TRBV7-3 and TRBJ2-1, with 9 nucleotides matching TRBD2. V lost 1 base and J lost 6; bases outside the gene matches: 7. Germline CDR1 and CDR2: SGHTA and FQGTGA. CDR3 length: 16 amino acids. CDR3 in DNA: TGTGCCAGCAGCTTAATCGGCGGGGGGGCCGTCAATGAGCAGTTCTTC. Its protein is CASSLIGGGAVNEQFF.

Turning to this clonotype: A read error may account for a junction end that differs from germline. The gene calls are TRBV11-2 and TRBJ2-7; 10 nucleotides align to TRBD1. The CDR3 runs 17 residues. Germline CDR1 is SGHAT and CDR2 is FQNNGV. The CDR3 loop reads CAGSLGTGVGSSYEQYF. In DNA, the CDR3 is TGTGCCGGCAGCTTAGGGACAGGGGTTGGCAGCTCCTACGAGCAGTACTTC.

On this clonotype itself: Since no conserved phenylalanine or tryptophan closes the CDR3, a read error is the likely cause. The limits of the CDR3 on the DNA are not certain, so only TCRdb's listed CDR3 is given. The chain links TRBV11-2 to TRBJ1-2; the table's TRBD1 call for D was not verified on the DNA. The CDR3 has 15 residues if both end residues are counted. Germline CDR1 is SGHAT and CDR2 is FQNNGV. CDR3 in amino acids: CANTLARQGPYGYTL.

This clonotype appeared many times. This clone may be a read error of a much larger clone one base away. The chain uses TRBV30 and TRBJ2-5; no definite D call. Trimming shortened V by 3 bases and J by 4 bases, and 12 bases separated the two germline ends. Germline CDR1 GTSNPN, CDR2 SVGIG (reference sequence). This CDR3 spans 13 amino acids. As DNA, the CDR3 is TGTGCCTGGAGGTCTGGTTATAGAGAGACCCAGTACTTC. It is translated as CAWRSGYRETQYF.

This clonotype was seen ten or more times. The V call is TRBV11-2, the J call TRBJ1-2; D is possibly TRBD1 (5 bases). V dropped 2 bases and J dropped 6 bases, with 13 bases sitting between them. This CDR3 contains 14 residues. Looked up from germline, CDR1 is SGHAT and CDR2 is FQNNGV. The CDR3 reads CASSLIARGDGYTF. The CDR3 DNA sequence: TGTGCCAGCAGCTTAATCGCGCGAGGGGATGGCTACACCTTC.

V and J are TRBV11-1 and TRBJ1-1; 10 bases fit TRBD1. The length of the CDR3 is 13 residues. Germline assignment: CDR1 SGHAT and CDR2 FQDESV (reference sequence). V lost 8 bases to trimming and J lost 7 bases; unmatched junction nucleotides: 7. CDR3: CASGPWTGGEAFF. DNA for the CDR3: TGTGCCAGCGGCCCCTGGACAGGGGGTGAAGCTTTCTTT.

Regarding this clonotype: Germline is not matched at one junction end, which may reflect a read error. The rearrangement joins TRBV10-3 to TRBJ2-2; 7 positions agree with TRBD2. Germline V gene lookup returns CDR1 ENHRY and CDR2 SYGVKD. The CDR3 length is 15 residues. As DNA, the CDR3 is TGTGCCATCAGTGTTGGGCGGGAGAACACCGGGGAGCTATTTTTT. Protein sequence: CAISVGRENTGELFF.

The sample holds one count of this clonotype. V is TRBV6-6 and J is TRBJ2-7, with D possibly TRBD1 on 6 matching bases. CDR3 length equals 12 residues. The ends were cut back, 6 bases at V and 13 bases at J, with 19 bases in the middle. Germline V gene lookup returns CDR1 MNHNY and CDR2 SVGAGI (reference sequence). The CDR3 DNA is TGTGCCAGCAGCCCCCAACAGGGTGCACACTACTTC. Translating it yields CASSPQQGAHYF.

This clonotype was seen many times. The rearrangement uses TRBV11-2 and TRBJ2-1; D ambiguous. The CDR3 is made up of 15 amino acids. Germline V gives CDR1 SGHAT, CDR2 FQNNGV. V was shortened by 0 bases and J by 6 bases, with 12 bases between the two germline ends. The CDR3 coding sequence is TGTGCCAGCAGCTTAGAGCGGTTCGGCAGCAATGAGCAGTTCTTC. This gives the protein CASSLERFGSNEQFF.

This chain uses TRBV5-4 with TRBJ2-7; D may correspond to TRBD1 or TRBD2 (5 bases each). Germline CDR1 SGHNT, CDR2 YYREEE (reference sequence). This CDR3 comprises 14 residues. The CDR3 reads CVISSGTVAYEQYF. The CDR3 DNA sequence: TGTGTCATCAGCTCTGGGACGGTCGCGTATGAGCAGTACTTC. Together with reference TRBV5-4 and TRBJ2-7, the CDR3 gives the full variable domain: ETGVTQSPTHLIKTRGQQVTLRCSSQSGHNTVSWYQQALGQGPQFIFQYYREEENGRGNFPPRFSGLQFPNYSSELNVNALELDDSALYLCVISSGTVAYEQYFGPGTRLTVT.

The table lists this clonotype with a few counts. Because it lacks the conserved phenylalanine or tryptophan at the end, this CDR3 is likely a read error. J is TRBJ2-2 and V is TRBV6-1, with 9 positions matching TRBD1. This CDR3 region has 17 residues. Unmatched junction bases numbered 9, after V lost 4 bases and J lost 3 bases. Germline CDR1 is MNHNS and CDR2 is SASEGT. Here the CDR3 DNA reads TGTGCCAGCAGTGCCCGGGGACAGGGATCCGACACCGGGGAGCTGTTTTCT. It translates to CASSARGQGSDTGELFS.

Points on this clonotype: This sequence may be a read error, since a much larger clone differs from it by one base. The chain has TRBV29-1 and TRBJ2-2; D is perhaps TRBD1 or TRBD2 (5 bases each). Germline V gene lookup returns CDR1 SQVTM and CDR2 ANQGSEA. The CDR3 contains 14 residues. CDR3 sequence: CSVEEMAGAGELSF. The CDR3 bases are TGCAGCGTTGAAGAGATGGCCGGGGCCGGGGAGCTGTCTTTT.

This clonotype was recorded once. The CDR3 nucleotides read TGCAGCGCCGTGCTAACAGGGACTCTCACAGATACGCAGTATTTT. It specifies CSAVLTGTLTDTQYF. The chain uses TRBV29-1 and TRBJ2-3, with D perhaps assigned TRBD1 or TRBD2 (6 bases each). Germline V gene data show CDR1 as SQVTM and CDR2 as ANQGSEA. The CDR3 totals 15 residues. Trimming cost V 7 bases and J 2 bases, with 19 bases left between them.

In this sample, this clonotype turned up many times. The chain has TRBV6-5 and TRBJ1-1, with a possible D match to TRBD1 (6 bases). The germline V gene has CDR1 MNHEY and CDR2 SVGAGI. Trimming pared 7 bases from V and 11 bases from J, leaving 26 bases between. The CDR3 length is 15 residues. Here the CDR3 DNA reads TGTGCCAGCATAGTAGTAAGGGGGGGTGACGCCCTGGCTTTCTTT. Its protein is CASIVVRGGDALAFF.

Remarks on this clonotype: A much larger clone differs by one base, so this may be a read error. The chain links TRBV19 to TRBJ2-2, with a tentative D call TRBD2 (5 bases). CDR3 length: 14 residues. Germline V gene sequence: CDR1 LNHDA, CDR2 SQIVND (reference sequence). DNA of the CDR3: TGTGCCAGTAGTGCACAGCCCAAAACCGGGGAGCTGTTGTTT. Translated: CASSAQPKTGELLF.

Concerning this clonotype: This may arise from a read error, as a much more abundant clone is one base away. J is TRBJ1-4 and V is TRBV7-9, with 9 bases lining up with TRBD1. The CDR3 is 15 amino acids. The junction had 10 bases not matched to a gene; V was cut back by 4 bases and J by 10 bases. Germline V gives CDR1 SEHNR, CDR2 FQNEAQ (reference sequence). The CDR3 DNA reads TGTGCCAGCAGCTCTGGAGCGGGACAGGGAGTAAAACTGTTTTTT. Translating gives CASSSGAGQGVKLFF. Drawing the rest from reference TRBV7-9 and TRBJ1-4, the complete variable domain is DTGVSQNPRHKITKRGQNVTFRCDPISEHNRLYWYRQTLGQGPEFLTYFQNEAQLEKSRLLSDRFSAERPKGSFSTLEIQRTEQGDSAMYLCASSSGAGQGVKLFFGSGTQLSVL.

This clonotype was counted ten times or more. This chain joins TRBV28 and TRBJ2-7; D possibly matches TRBD1 or TRBD2 (5 bases each). Germline V lookup: CDR1 MDHEN, CDR2 SYDVKM. The CDR3 contains 13 residues. V was pared by 6 bases and J by 4 bases, with 13 bases between. CDR3 amino acids: CASSHLGGYEQYF. CDR3 in DNA: TGTGCCAGCAGCCACCTTGGGGGTTACGAGCAGTACTTC.

The table lists this clonotype with many counts. The genes are TRBV28 and TRBJ1-6, with TRBD1 matching over 7 bases. This CDR3 region has 15 residues. CDR1 MDHEN and CDR2 SYDVKM come from the germline V gene. The ends lost 4 bases at V and 7 bases at J; junction bases unmatched: 7. CDR3 bases: TGTGCCAGCAGTTCCTGGACAGGAGCAAATTCACCCCTCCACTTT. Translating it yields CASSSWTGANSPLHF. Combining the CDR3 with reference TRBV28 and TRBJ1-6 gives the whole variable domain DVKVTQSSRYLVKRTGEKVFLECVQDMDHENMFWYRQDPGLGLRLIYFSYDVKMKEKGDIPEGYSVSREKKERFSLILESASTNQTSMYLCASSSWTGANSPLHFGNGTRLTVT.

Of note for this clonotype: The junction departs from germline at one end; a sequencing error may be responsible. The chain employs TRBV28 and TRBJ2-5; 11 nucleotides line up with TRBD2. The germline CDR1 and CDR2 sequences are MDHEN and SYDVKM. The CDR3 has 15 amino acids. Here the CDR3 reads CASRLAGGLGETQYF. The CDR3 nucleotides read TGTGCCAGCCGTTTAGCGGGGGGGCTCGGAGAGACCCAGTACTTC.